The rows below give T cell receptor beta chains drawn from one sample of a study of blood T cell repertoires in COVID-19. The assay was immunoSEQ multiplex PCR, and TCRdb's table has in-frame clones only and misses some. The sample has about 33,000 clones, 75% to 85% seen once; the top ten hold 13%. Sample: peripheral blood. The receptors were gathered from a human donor in a cohort sampled during active COVID-19. CDR3s include the opening cysteine and the closing phenylalanine or tryptophan. A D gene is named only where the DNA matches it firmly.

v_call d_call cdr3_aa
TRBV7-2 TRBD2 CASSLALAGAHQETQYF
TRBV5-1 TRBD2 CASSPGGSSYNEQFF
TRBV12-3/TRBV12-4 TRBD1 CASSRDRAETQYF
TRBV2 TRBD2 CASSEKRGPGQQYF
TRBV14 . CASSDRRGAGQETQYF
TRBV6-6 . CASSDQQVDRYEQYF
TRBV6-6 . CASSYPELTEAFF
TRBV20-1 . CSASGHDEKLFF
TRBV5-1 TRBD1 CASSLDGTGNTEAFF
TRBV7-2 TRBD1 CASSLADRGFYGYTF
TRBV4-2 TRBD1 CASSPIGQGVRHWAFF
TRBV7-2 . CASSLAAGFQELFF
TRBV10-2 TRBD1 CASNSYGTDNEQFF
TRBV30 TRBD2 CAWSSGGPAGELFF
TRBV4-1 TRBD1 CASSPRRQGTLKPSPFF
TRBV9 TRBD2 CASSDSGGPGNEQFF
TRBV6-1 TRBD2 CASSGASAGGLSNEQFF
TRBV7-2 TRBD1 CASSHQPGDRGFFAGYTF
TRBV21-1 . CASSNLRGNTGELFF
TRBV2 TRBD1 CASRQGGAEKLFF
TRBV4-2 . CASSQDLQGGDTQYF
TRBV5-1 TRBD2 CASTLTSGGAFNEQFF
TRBV7-3 . CASSLAYQETQYF
TRBV5-1 . CASSLAAGLYEQYF
TRBV7-9 . CASSLGDRNSYGYTF
TRBV18 . CASSHTAGQGPYEQYF
TRBV6-2/TRBV6-3 . CASSYGGLETQYF
TRBV23-1 TRBD1 CASSQSRQGAYGYTF
TRBV3-1/TRBV3-2 . CASSRGTIDGYTF
TRBV4-3 . CASSQDNSGSYNEQFF
TRBV5-5 TRBD2 CASSPPAGGHTGELFF
TRBV3-1/TRBV3-2 . CASSAIGRGIQYF
TRBV7-2 . CASSSTGWYEQYF
TRBV11-2 TRBD1 CASSLPTGLTYNEQFF
TRBV7-9 . CASGPGLGHSDTQYF
TRBV9 TRBD2 CASSVDLAGVTDTQYF
TRBV6-5 . CASSYSRYNEQFF
TRBV18 TRBD2 CASSPFASGGSYNEQFF
TRBV9 TRBD2 CASSVGTSGANEQYF
TRBV28 TRBD2 CASSSPGTSGSFTGELFF
TRBV7-8 TRBD1 CASSLGRGLSNQPQHF
TRBV14 . CASSQVVISGRNTIYF
TRBV2 TRBD2 CASRRTSGTDTQYF
TRBV11-2 . CASSPDTLPTGELFF
TRBV19 . CASSHVGANYGYTF
TRBV14 . CASSPGTSYEQYF
TRBV4-1 . CASSPGSWTGELFF
TRBV19 . CASAADGQFSNQPQHF
TRBV5-1 TRBD1 CASSYRQGAEKLFF
TRBV4-3 . CASSNRKGNTIYF
TRBV6-5 . CASRTVFSGANVLTF
TRBV27 . CASSLSRETYEQYF
TRBV6-1 . CASSEATGDYGYTF
TRBV28 TRBD1 CASTARGRGDSPLHF
TRBV4-1 TRBD2 CASSRPGRGSNNEQFF
TRBV3-1/TRBV3-2 . CASSGLRVNYGYTF
TRBV7-9 . CASSLTGDTQYF
TRBV7-2 TRBD2 CASSLGVLAATDTQYF
TRBV4-2 . CASSLRAGSYNEQFF
TRBV30 TRBD1 CAWTRDSGYGYTF